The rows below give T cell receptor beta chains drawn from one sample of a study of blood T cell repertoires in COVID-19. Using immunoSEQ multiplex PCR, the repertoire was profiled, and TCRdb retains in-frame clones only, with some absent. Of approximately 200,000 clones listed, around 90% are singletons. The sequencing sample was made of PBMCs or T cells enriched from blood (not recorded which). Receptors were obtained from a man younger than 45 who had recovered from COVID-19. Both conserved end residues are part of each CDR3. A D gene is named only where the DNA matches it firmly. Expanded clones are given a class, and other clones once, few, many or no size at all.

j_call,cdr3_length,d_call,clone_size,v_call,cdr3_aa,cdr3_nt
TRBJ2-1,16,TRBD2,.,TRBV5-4,CASSFGFGREGSEQFF,TGTGCCAGCAGCTTTGGGTTTGGGCGGGAGGGGAGTGAGCAGTTCTTC
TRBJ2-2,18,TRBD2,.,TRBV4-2,CASSQDPLAGGNTGELFF,TGTGCCAGCAGCCAAGATCCCCTAGCGGGAGGAAACACCGGGGAGCTGTTTTTT
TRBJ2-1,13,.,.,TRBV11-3,CASSLVQGSEQFF,TGTGCCAGCAGCTTAGTCCAGGGGTCTGAGCAGTTCTTC
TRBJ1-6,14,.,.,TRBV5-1,CASSQNQGNSPLHF,TGCGCCAGCAGCCAAAATCAGGGTAATTCACCCCTCCACTTT
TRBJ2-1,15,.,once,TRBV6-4,CASSETGEGYNEQFF,TGTGCCAGCAGTGAAACGGGAGAAGGGTACAATGAGCAGTTCTTC
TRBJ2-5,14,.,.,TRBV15,CATSRGPSQETQYF,TGTGCCACCAGCAGAGGCCCCAGTCAAGAGACCCAGTACTTC
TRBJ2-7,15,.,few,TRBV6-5,CASSSLAGDGYEQYF,TGTGCCAGCAGTTCCCTCGCAGGGGATGGGTACGAGCAGTACTTC
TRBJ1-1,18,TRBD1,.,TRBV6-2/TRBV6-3,CASSYFRDRGIQYTEAFF,TGTGCCAGCAGTTACTTCCGGGACAGGGGGATTCAGTACACTGAAGCTTTCTTT
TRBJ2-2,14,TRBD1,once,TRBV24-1,CATSEWTGKGELFF,TGTGCCACCAGTGAGTGGACAGGGAAAGGGGAGCTGTTTTTT
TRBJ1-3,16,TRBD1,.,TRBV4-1,CASSQDSGTGGNTIYF,TGCGCCAGCAGCCAAGATTCCGGGACAGGCGGAAACACCATATATTTT
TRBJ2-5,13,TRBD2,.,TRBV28,CASSFVGLATQYF,TGTGCCAGCAGTTTTGTGGGACTAGCGACCCAGTACTTC
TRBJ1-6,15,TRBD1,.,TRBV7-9,CASSSGQGGNSPLHF,TGTGCCAGCAGCTCGGGACAGGGTGGGAATTCACCCCTCCACTTT
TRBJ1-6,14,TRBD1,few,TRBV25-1,CASSGQGDTSPLHF,TGTGCCAGCAGTGGACAGGGAGACACTTCACCCCTCCACTTT
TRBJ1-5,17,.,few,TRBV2,CASSEAQLRGRNQPQHF,TGTGCCAGCAGTGAAGCACAGTTAAGGGGTAGGAATCAGCCCCAGCATTTT
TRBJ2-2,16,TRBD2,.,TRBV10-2,CASKLAGGPGTGELFF,TGCGCCAGCAAACTAGCGGGGGGGCCGGGCACCGGGGAGCTGTTTTTT
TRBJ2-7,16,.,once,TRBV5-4,CASSLAGRGSAYEQYF,TGTGCCAGCAGCTTGGCGGGTAGGGGATCTGCCTACGAGCAGTACTTC
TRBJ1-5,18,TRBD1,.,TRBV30,CAWSVHRGVGFSNQPQHF,TGTGCCTGGAGTGTACACAGGGGGGTGGGTTTTAGCAATCAGCCCCAGCATTTT
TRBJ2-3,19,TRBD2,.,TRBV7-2,CASSLVPRRTAGSTDTQYF,TGTGCCAGCAGCTTGGTCCCGCGGCGAACAGCGGGGAGCACAGATACGCAGTATTTT
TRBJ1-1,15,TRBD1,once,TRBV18,CASSPQQGARTEAFF,TGTGCCAGCTCACCACAGCAGGGGGCTAGGACTGAAGCTTTCTTT
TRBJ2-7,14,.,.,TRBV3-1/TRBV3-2,CASSQGGLGYEQYF,TGTGCCAGCAGCCAAGGGGGACTCGGGTACGAGCAGTACTTC
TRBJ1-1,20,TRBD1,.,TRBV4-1,CASSQEAKYRGFGRNTEAFF,TGCGCCAGCAGCCAAGAAGCTAAGTACAGGGGTTTTGGTAGGAACACTGAAGCTTTCTTT
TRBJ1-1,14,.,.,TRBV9,CASSVGAANTEAFF,TGTGCCAGCAGCGTTGGGGCAGCCAACACTGAAGCTTTCTTT
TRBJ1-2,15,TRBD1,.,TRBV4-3,CASSQGPTGGFGYTF,TGCGCCAGCAGCCAGGGTCCGACAGGGGGCTTTGGCTACACCTTC
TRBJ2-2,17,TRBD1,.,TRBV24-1,CATSDSTTGEVTGELFF,TGTGCCACCAGTGACTCCACTACAGGGGAAGTCACCGGGGAGCTGTTTTTT
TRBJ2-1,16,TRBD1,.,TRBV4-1,CASSSPVGDRYNEQFF,TGCGCCAGCAGCTCACCCGTAGGGGACAGATACAATGAGCAGTTCTTC
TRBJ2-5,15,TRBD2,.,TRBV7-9,CASSPRTSRYATQYF,TGTGCCAGCAGCCCTAGGACTAGCCGTTACGCGACCCAGTACTTC
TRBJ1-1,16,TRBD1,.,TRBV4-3,CASSPGTGGPSTEAFF,TGCGCCAGCAGCCCCGGGACAGGGGGCCCAAGCACTGAAGCTTTCTTT